The source of this T cell receptor (beta chain) is a study of pediatric ulcerative colitis. General study findings and limits: In rectum, acute severe colitis had expanded clones and less diversity. Ulcerative colitis patients shared more blood-rectal clones than controls.

The CDR3 loop spans 21 amino acids. V dropped 0 bases and J dropped 3; count of bases not matched to a gene: 20. In germline, CDR1 is LNHDA, CDR2 SQIVND (reference sequence). A remark on this clone: Its matching antigen is unknown.

Profiling relied on immunoSEQ multiplex PCR, and the TCRdb table lists in-frame clones only, not all of them. The sample carries around 30,000 clones, 82% recorded once. This chain joins TRBV19 and TRBJ1-1; 9 bases map to TRBD1. The specimen sequenced was blood. This receptor was obtained from a boy younger than 18 with severe ulcerative colitis. The CDR3 DNA reads as TGTGCCAGTAGTATAGAAGAATTAGTGGACAGGGGTAGCAAGCAAGACACTGAAGCTTTCTTT. It specifies CASSIEELVDRGSKQDTEAFF.